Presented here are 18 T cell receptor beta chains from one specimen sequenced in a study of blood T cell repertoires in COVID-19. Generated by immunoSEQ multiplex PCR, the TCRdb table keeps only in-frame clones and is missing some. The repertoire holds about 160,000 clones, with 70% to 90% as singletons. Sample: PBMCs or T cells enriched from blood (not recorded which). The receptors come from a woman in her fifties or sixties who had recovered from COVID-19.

Here the CDR3 DNA reads TGTGCCAGCAGTCCACGGGACTTCCAGTACGTC. Amino acids: CASSPRDFQYV. This chain links TRBV2 with TRBJ2-7; maybe TRBD2 (6 bases). V shed 5 bases and J shed 10 bases, with 12 bases lying between them. Germline V gene sequence: CDR1 SNHLY, CDR2 FYNNEI. The length of the CDR3 is 11 residues.

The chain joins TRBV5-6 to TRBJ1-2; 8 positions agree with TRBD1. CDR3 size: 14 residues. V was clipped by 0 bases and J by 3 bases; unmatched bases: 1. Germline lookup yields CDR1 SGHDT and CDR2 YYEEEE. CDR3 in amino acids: CASSLGTGYYGYTF. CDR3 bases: TGTGCCAGCAGCTTGGGGACAGGGTACTATGGCTACACCTTC. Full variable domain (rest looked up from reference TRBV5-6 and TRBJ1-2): DAGVTQSPTHLIKTRGQQVTLRCSPKSGHDTVSWYQQALGQGPQFIFQYYEEEERQRGNFPDRFSGHQFPNYSSELNVNALLLGDSALYLCASSLGTGYYGYTFGSGTRLTVV.

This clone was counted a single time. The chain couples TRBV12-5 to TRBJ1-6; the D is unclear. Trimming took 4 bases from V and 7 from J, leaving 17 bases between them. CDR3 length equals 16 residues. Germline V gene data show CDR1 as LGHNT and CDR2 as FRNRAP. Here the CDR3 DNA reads TGTGCTAGTGGTTCTCCCAAATCGGTCCTGAATTCACCCCTCCACTTT. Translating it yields CASGSPKSVLNSPLHF.

The CDR3 DNA sequence: TGCGCCAGCAGCCCGCTTACTCAGGGTCAGCAGTTCTTC. Residues: CASSPLTQGQQFF. This rearrangement joins TRBV4-3 to TRBJ2-1; D may be TRBD1 (5 bases). CDR3 length equals 13 residues. V was pared by 4 bases and J by 11 bases, with 15 bases between. From germline, CDR1 is LGHNA and CDR2 YSLEER.

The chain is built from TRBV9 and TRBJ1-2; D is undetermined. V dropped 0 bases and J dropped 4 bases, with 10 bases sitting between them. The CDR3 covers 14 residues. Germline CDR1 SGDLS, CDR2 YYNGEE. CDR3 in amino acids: CASSVVREFYGYTF. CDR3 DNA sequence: TGTGCCAGCAGCGTAGTACGGGAATTCTATGGCTACACCTTC.

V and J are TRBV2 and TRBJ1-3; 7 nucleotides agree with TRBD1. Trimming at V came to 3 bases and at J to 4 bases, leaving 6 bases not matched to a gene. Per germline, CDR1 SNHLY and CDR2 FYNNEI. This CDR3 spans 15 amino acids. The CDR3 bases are TGTGCCAGCAGTGAGGCTGACAGGGCGGGAAACACCATATATTTT. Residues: CASSEADRAGNTIYF. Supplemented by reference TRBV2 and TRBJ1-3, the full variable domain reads EPEVTQTPSHQVTQMGQEVILRCVPISNHLYFYWYRQILGQKVEFLVSFYNNEISEKSEIFDDQFSVERPDGSNFTLKIRSTKLEDSAMYFCASSEADRAGNTIYFGEGSWLTVV.

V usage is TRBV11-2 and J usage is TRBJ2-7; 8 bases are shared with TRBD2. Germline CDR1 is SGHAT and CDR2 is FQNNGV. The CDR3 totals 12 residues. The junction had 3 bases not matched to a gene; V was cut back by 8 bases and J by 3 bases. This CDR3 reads CASRGLGYEQYV. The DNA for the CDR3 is TGTGCCAGCCGGGGACTAGGCTACGAGCAGTACGTC.

CDR3 nucleotides: TGTGCCAGCAGTGACGTCCGACAGACCCTCGAAGCTTTCTTT. This codes for CASSDVRQTLEAFF. The chain has TRBV2 and TRBJ1-1; TRBD1 might be the D (5 bases). This CDR3 spans 14 amino acids. Germline V gene lookup returns CDR1 SNHLY and CDR2 FYNNEI. Trimming cost V 3 bases and J 8 bases, with 16 bases left between them.

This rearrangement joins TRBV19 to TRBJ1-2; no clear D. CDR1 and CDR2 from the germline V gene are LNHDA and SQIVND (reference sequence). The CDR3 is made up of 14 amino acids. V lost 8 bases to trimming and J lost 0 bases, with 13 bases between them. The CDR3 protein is CASARRQANYGYTF. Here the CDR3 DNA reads TGTGCCAGTGCCCGCCGGCAGGCTAACTATGGCTACACCTTC.

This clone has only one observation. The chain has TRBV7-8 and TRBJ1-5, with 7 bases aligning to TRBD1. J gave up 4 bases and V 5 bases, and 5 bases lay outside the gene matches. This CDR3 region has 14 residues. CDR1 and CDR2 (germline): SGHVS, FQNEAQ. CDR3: CASSPTGSNQPQHF. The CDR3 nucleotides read TGTGCCAGCAGCCCGACAGGGTCTAATCAGCCCCAGCATTTT.

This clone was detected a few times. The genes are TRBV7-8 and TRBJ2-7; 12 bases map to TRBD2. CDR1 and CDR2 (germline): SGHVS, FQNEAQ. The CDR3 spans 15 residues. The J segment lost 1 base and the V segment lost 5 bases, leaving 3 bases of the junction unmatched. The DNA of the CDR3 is TGTGCCAGCAGCCGAGGACTAGCGGGATCCTACGAGCAGTACGTC. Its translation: CASSRGLAGSYEQYV.

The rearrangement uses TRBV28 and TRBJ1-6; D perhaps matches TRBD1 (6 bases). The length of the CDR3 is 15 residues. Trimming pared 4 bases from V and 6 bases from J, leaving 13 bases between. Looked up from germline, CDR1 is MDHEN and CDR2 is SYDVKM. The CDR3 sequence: CASSYPRTANSPLHF. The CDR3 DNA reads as TGTGCCAGCAGTTACCCCCGGACAGCTAATTCACCCCTCCACTTT.

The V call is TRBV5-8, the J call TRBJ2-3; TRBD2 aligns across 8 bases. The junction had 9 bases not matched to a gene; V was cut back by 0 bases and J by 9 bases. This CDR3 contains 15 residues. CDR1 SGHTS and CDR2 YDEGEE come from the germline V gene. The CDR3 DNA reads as TGTGCCAGCAGCTTGGCGTGGGAGCGGGGGAGGACGCAGTATTTT. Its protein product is CASSLAWERGRTQYF.

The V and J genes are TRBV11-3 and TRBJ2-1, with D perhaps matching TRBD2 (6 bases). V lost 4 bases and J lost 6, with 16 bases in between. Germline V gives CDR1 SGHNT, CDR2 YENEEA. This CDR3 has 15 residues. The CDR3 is CASSSSGRESNEQFF. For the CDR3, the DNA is TGTGCCAGCAGCTCCAGCGGGCGAGAGAGCAATGAGCAGTTCTTC.

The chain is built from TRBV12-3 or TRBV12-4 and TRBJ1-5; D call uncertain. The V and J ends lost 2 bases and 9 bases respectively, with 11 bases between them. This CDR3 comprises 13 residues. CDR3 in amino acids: CASSLQAGGPQHF. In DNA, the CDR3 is TGTGCCAGCAGTTTACAGGCGGGTGGGCCCCAGCATTTT.

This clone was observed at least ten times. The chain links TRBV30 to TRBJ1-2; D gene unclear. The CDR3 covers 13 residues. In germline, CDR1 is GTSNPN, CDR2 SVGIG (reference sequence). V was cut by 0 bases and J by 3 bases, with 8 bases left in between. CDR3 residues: CAWSVQAHYGYTF. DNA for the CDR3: TGTGCCTGGAGTGTTCAGGCGCACTATGGCTACACCTTC.

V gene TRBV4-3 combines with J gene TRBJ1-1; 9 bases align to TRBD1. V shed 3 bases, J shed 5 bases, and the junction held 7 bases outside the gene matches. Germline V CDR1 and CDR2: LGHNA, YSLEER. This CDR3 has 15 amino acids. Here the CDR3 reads CASSHLTDRGTEAFF. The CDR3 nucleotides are TGCGCCAGCAGCCACCTGACGGACAGGGGAACTGAAGCTTTCTTT.

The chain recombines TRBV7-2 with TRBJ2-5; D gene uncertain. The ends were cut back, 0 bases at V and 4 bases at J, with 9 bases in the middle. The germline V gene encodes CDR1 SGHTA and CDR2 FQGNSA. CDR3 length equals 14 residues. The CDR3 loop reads CASSLAGSTETQYF. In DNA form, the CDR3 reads TGTGCCAGCAGCTTAGCGGGCTCCACAGAGACCCAGTACTTC. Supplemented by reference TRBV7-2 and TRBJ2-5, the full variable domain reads GAGVSQSPSNKVTEKGKDVELRCDPISGHTALYWYRQSLGQGLEFLIYFQGNSAPDKSGLPSDRFSAERTGGSVSTLTIQRTQQEDSAVYLCASSLAGSTETQYFGPGTRLLVL.